This T cell receptor (beta chain) stems from a study of blood T cell repertoires in COVID-19. This clone appeared a single time. Self-reported history from a screening survey and questionnaire set each donor's cohort. Cohort 3 donors were reported recovered after two negative PCRs, clearance, or symptom resolution. The CDR3 is 15 residues long. Germline assignment: CDR1 LGHNA and CDR2 YNFKEQ. V lost 1 base to trimming and J lost 4 bases, with 14 bases between them. Repertoires were generated with immunoSEQ multiplex PCR, while TCRdb's copy carries only in-frame clones and drops some. This sample yields roughly 520,000 clones, of which around 89% are seen a single time; 1.8% belongs to the top ten.

This receptor was taken from a woman aged 40 to 50 who had recovered from COVID-19. The sequencing sample was made of PBMCs or T cells enriched from blood (not recorded which). The gene calls are TRBV4-2 and TRBJ2-7; maybe TRBD1 (6 bases). The CDR3 is CASSQGGLPQYEQYF. CDR3 DNA sequence: TGTGCCAGCAGCCAAGGGGGGCTTCCCCAGTACGAGCAGTACTTC.